This T cell receptor beta chain was obtained from a study of T cells after yellow fever vaccination. This clonotype was detected only a few times. Its antigen is still unknown. UMIs and a universal primer site were added when TCR cDNA was made by 5'RACE template switching. TCRdb reprocessed the 5' RACE reads via MiXCR and lists one record per CDR3 protein. Of just under 600,000 distinct CDR3 sequences in the sample, about 14% were seen once. Germline lookup yields CDR1 SGHTA and CDR2 FQGTGA. This CDR3 region has 13 residues. V shed 5 bases and J 3 bases; nucleotides not matched to a gene: 3. Overall study findings and caveats: Faster peaking, at day 5 versus 15, marked a secondary response that was weaker. Clones from primary vaccination mostly reappeared after the booster (around 96% CD4, around 90% CD8). A small share of clonotypes appeared in both CD4 and CD8 compartments.

The sequencing here drew on PBMCs, taken on the day of the yellow fever booster vaccination. The rearrangement uses TRBV7-3 and TRBJ2-5; TRBD2 aligns across 7 bases. The clonotype comes from a man under 40 who received the YFV17D yellow fever vaccine. The CDR3 DNA reads TGTGCCAGCAGCGCCAGCGGGGAAGAGACCCAGTACTTC. Translated: CASSASGEETQYF.